Below, 26 T cell receptor beta chains from the same sample are listed, as sequenced in a study of control samples from healthy donors and cancer patients. Clones were sequenced by immunoSEQ multiplex PCR, and TCRdb holds only the in-frame ones, with some missing. Among about 43,000 clones, roughly 94% were seen once, and the ten largest hold roughly a quarter. The specimen sequenced was blood. The receptors were gathered from a man between 60 and 75 years old in good health.

This clone was detected once. This rearrangement joins TRBV6-4 to TRBJ2-2, with D maybe TRBD2 (7 bases). The CDR3 sequence is 19 residues long. V gave up 3 bases and J gave up 0 bases, with 20 bases separating them. CDR1 and CDR2 (germline): MRHNA, SNTAGT. Written as DNA, the CDR3 is TGTGCCAGCAGTGAATTTGGGGGGGCGAGCCACACGAACACCGGGGAGCTGTTTTTT. It encodes CASSEFGGASHTNTGELFF.

The chain employs TRBV6-5 and TRBJ2-5; 7 bases line up with TRBD1. Germline CDR1 reads MNHEY; CDR2 reads SVGAGI. The CDR3 totals 12 residues. The V and J ends lost 6 bases and 2 bases, in that order; junction bases with no gene match: 0. In DNA, the CDR3 is TGTGCCAGCAGGGGACAGCAAGAGACCCAGTACTTC. It codes for CASRGQQETQYF.

The chain employs TRBV4-1 and TRBJ2-1, with D unresolved. The V and J ends lost 0 bases and 8 bases respectively, with 11 bases between them. In germline, CDR1 is MGHRA, CDR2 YSYEKL. The CDR3 consists of 14 residues. The CDR3 nucleotides read TGCGCCAGCAGCCAAGATAAGAGTAGGGATGAGCAGTTCTTC. Translation: CASSQDKSRDEQFF.

This rearrangement joins TRBV30 to TRBJ2-2, with D unclear. The CDR3 has 13 amino acids. Trimming pared 5 bases from V and 0 bases from J, leaving 7 bases between. The V gene's germline CDR1 is GTSNPN and CDR2 SVGIG (reference sequence). CDR3 residues: CAWRLPNTGELFF. The CDR3 DNA follows: TGTGCCTGGCGACTCCCGAACACCGGGGAGCTGTTTTTT. Using reference TRBV30 and TRBJ2-2 for the parts outside the CDR3, the full variable domain is SQTIHQWPATLVQPVGSPLSLECTVEGTSNPNLYWYRQAAGRGLQLLFYSVGIGQISSEVPQNLSASRPQDRQFILSSKKLLLSDSGFYLCAWRLPNTGELFFGEGSRLTVL.

The chain recombines TRBV18 with TRBJ2-1; D uncertain. V was cut by 8 bases and J by 8 bases, with 10 bases left in between. Germline lookup yields CDR1 KGHSH and CDR2 LQKENI. The CDR3 loop spans 11 amino acids. This CDR3 is CASPASHEQFF. The CDR3, as DNA: TGTGCCAGCCCAGCGTCACATGAGCAGTTCTTC. Full variable domain (missing parts from reference TRBV18 and TRBJ2-1): NAGVMQNPRHLVRRRGQEARLRCSPMKGHSHVYWYRQLPEEGLKFMVYLQKENIIDESGMPKERFSAEFPKEGPSILRIQQVVRGDSAAYFCASPASHEQFFGPGTRLTVL.

On this clone itself: Sequence at one end of the junction differs from germline and may be a read error. The chain carries TRBV7-7 and TRBJ2-5; possibly TRBD1 for D (5 bases). The CDR3 is 15 amino acids. The germline V gene encodes CDR1 SSHAT and CDR2 FNYEAQ (reference sequence). CDR3 nucleotide sequence: TGTGCTAGCAGCCTTGACAGCCTCCCGAGAGAGACCCAGTACTTC. Its protein is CASSLDSLPRETQYF.

The chain carries TRBV28 and TRBJ2-7; D is perhaps TRBD1 (6 bases). This CDR3 is built from 15 residues. Germline CDR1 is MDHEN and CDR2 is SYDVKM. Trimming left V 5 bases short and J 1 base short, with 15 bases between. CDR3 DNA: TGTGCCAGCAGTCAAACCCGGACAGCGTCCTACGAGCAGTACTTC. Translation gives CASSQTRTASYEQYF.

V and J are TRBV19 and TRBJ1-1, with D maybe TRBD1 (6 bases). The CDR3 extends over 13 amino acids. Per the germline V gene, CDR1 is LNHDA and CDR2 is SQIVND (reference sequence). V lost 9 bases, J lost 5 bases, and 16 bases lay in between. Here the CDR3 reads CASCGGAWTEAFF. The CDR3 nucleotides are TGTGCCAGCTGTGGGGGCGCCTGGACTGAAGCTTTCTTT. The whole variable domain, remainder taken from reference TRBV19 and TRBJ1-1, is DGGITQSPKYLFRKEGQNVTLSCEQNLNHDAMYWYRQDPGQGLRLIYYSQIVNDFQKGDIAEGYSVSREKKESFPLTVTSAQKNPTAFYLCASCGGAWTEAFFGQGTRLTVV.

The J gene is TRBJ1-2, the V gene TRBV6-5, with TRBD1 identical over 7 bases. The CDR3 contains 14 residues. Germline V gene sequence: CDR1 MNHEY, CDR2 SVGAGI. With V trimmed by 6 bases and J by 2 bases, 6 bases remained unmatched. CDR3 DNA sequence: TGTGCCAGCAGCGGGTCGACAGGGAACTATGGCTACACCTTC. Translating it yields CASSGSTGNYGYTF.

This clone has just a few counts. V gene TRBV19 combines with J gene TRBJ2-1, with 11 bases that match TRBD2. This CDR3 region has 19 residues. V trimming: 8 bases; J trimming: 8 bases; junction bases outside the gene matches: 23. CDR1 LNHDA and CDR2 SQIVND come from the germline V gene (reference sequence). DNA for the CDR3: TGTGCCAGTCGAGTGACTAGCGGGAATGGACGAAGATTTTTGGATGAGCAGTTCTTC. Amino acid sequence: CASRVTSGNGRRFLDEQFF.

This chain uses TRBV6-5 with TRBJ1-3; a weak D match, TRBD1 (6 bases). Germline loops: CDR1 MNHEY, CDR2 SVGAGI. The CDR3 is made up of 15 amino acids. Deletions cut 0 bases from V and 3 bases from J, with 9 bases between. Written as DNA, the CDR3 is TGTGCCAGCAGTTACTCAGCCAGGGGTGGAAACACCATATATTTT. It yields the protein CASSYSARGGNTIYF.

V and J are TRBV7-8 and TRBJ1-4; no reliable D call. The CDR3 runs to 13 residues. Trimming pared 5 bases from V and 2 bases from J, leaving 6 bases between. CDR1 is SGHVS, CDR2 FQNEAQ, per germline. CDR3 bases: TGTGCCAGCAGCCTCACGACTAATGAAAAACTGTTTTTT. It encodes CASSLTTNEKLFF.

The genes are TRBV30 and TRBJ1-4; the D gene is possibly TRBD1 (5 bases). V was pared by 6 bases and J by 0 bases, with 11 bases between. CDR1 GTSNPN and CDR2 SVGIG come from the germline V gene (reference sequence). The CDR3 runs to 14 residues. The CDR3 DNA is TGTGCCTGTCCGGACACTTCAACTAATGAAAAACTGTTTTTT. Amino acids: CACPDTSTNEKLFF.

The chain joins TRBV6-6 to TRBJ1-1; D is undetermined. This CDR3 has 12 amino acids. Trimming took off 5 bases at V and 6 bases at J, with 10 bases between the two ends. From germline, CDR1 is MNHNY and CDR2 SVGAGI (reference sequence). CDR3 in DNA: TGTGCCAGCAGTGTTGAGAGGTCTGAAGCTTTCTTT. Its translation: CASSVERSEAFF.

The genes are TRBV30 and TRBJ1-4, with D perhaps TRBD1 (6 bases). CDR3 length: 11 residues. Germline V gene data show CDR1 as GTSNPN and CDR2 as SVGIG (reference sequence). V was trimmed by 3 bases and J by 7 bases, leaving 6 bases between them. The CDR3 region has the DNA TGTGCCTGGAGCAGGGGTGAAAAACTGTTTTTT. It specifies CAWSRGEKLFF.

This clone was detected once. This chain uses TRBV18 with TRBJ1-4; TRBD1 agrees at 9 bases. V trimming: 4 bases; J trimming: 7 bases; junction bases outside the gene matches: 4. Looked up from germline, CDR1 is KGHSH and CDR2 is LQKENI. This CDR3 contains 14 residues. For the CDR3, the DNA is TGTGCCAGCTCACAGAACAGGGGGCGTGAAAAACTGTTTTTT. It codes for CASSQNRGREKLFF.

This chain connects TRBV9 to TRBJ2-2; D unresolved. Trimming cost V 0 bases and J 5 bases, with 5 bases left between them. The CDR3 covers 13 residues. Looked up from germline, CDR1 is SGDLS and CDR2 is YYNGEE. CDR3 residues: CASSVVWTGELFF. The CDR3 DNA follows: TGTGCCAGCAGCGTAGTGTGGACCGGGGAGCTGTTTTTT.

The gene calls are TRBV18 and TRBJ1-4; D gene unclear. V was cut by 6 bases and J by 2 bases, with 7 bases left in between. Germline lookup yields CDR1 KGHSH and CDR2 LQKENI. This CDR3 comprises 13 residues. Here the CDR3 reads CASSRGTNEKLFF. The CDR3, as DNA: TGTGCCAGCTCGAGAGGGACTAATGAAAAACTGTTTTTT. Using reference TRBV18 and TRBJ1-4 for the parts outside the CDR3, the full variable domain is NAGVMQNPRHLVRRRGQEARLRCSPMKGHSHVYWYRQLPEEGLKFMVYLQKENIIDESGMPKERFSAEFPKEGPSILRIQQVVRGDSAAYFCASSRGTNEKLFFGSGTQLSVL.

This clone is a singleton in its sample. The gene calls are TRBV6-1 and TRBJ1-2; TRBD1 aligns across 8 bases. Germline V gene data show CDR1 as MNHNS and CDR2 as SASEGT. The CDR3 covers 16 residues. V lost 3 bases to trimming and J lost 2 bases; unmatched junction nucleotides: 8. The CDR3 DNA reads as TGTGCCAGCAGTGAGCAGACAGGGGCTGTAAACTATGGCTACACCTTC. It encodes CASSEQTGAVNYGYTF.

The rearrangement uses TRBV9 and TRBJ2-3; a weak D match, TRBD1 (5 bases). CDR3 length: 16 amino acids. Germline V gene lookup returns CDR1 SGDLS and CDR2 YYNGEE. V gave up 4 bases and J gave up 2 bases, with 17 bases separating them. CDR3 loop: CASSPDGTGYTDTQYF. In nucleotides, the CDR3 is TGTGCCAGCAGCCCCGACGGCACAGGATACACAGATACGCAGTATTTT. Together with reference TRBV9 and TRBJ2-3, the CDR3 gives the full variable domain: DSGVTQTPKHLITATGQRVTLRCSPRSGDLSVYWYQQSLDQGLQFLIQYYNGEERAKGNILERFSAQQFPDLHSELNLSSLELGDSALYFCASSPDGTGYTDTQYFGPGTRLTVL.

The chain is built from TRBV25-1 and TRBJ1-2; D remains unclear. Trimming pared 5 bases from V and 8 bases from J, leaving 15 bases between. Germline loops: CDR1 MGHDK, CDR2 SYGVNS. This CDR3 comprises 13 residues. CDR3 sequence: CASSYRASEGYTF. In DNA, the CDR3 is TGTGCCAGCAGTTACCGGGCCTCGGAGGGCTACACCTTC.

CDR3 in DNA: TGTGCCAGCAGCCACCCCCGGACAGTAGCGGAGACCCAGTACTTC. It encodes CASSHPRTVAETQYF. V and J are TRBV14 and TRBJ2-5; TRBD1 is a possible D gene (6 bases). Trimming pared 3 bases from V and 5 bases from J, leaving 16 bases between. The CDR3 consists of 15 residues. Germline V CDR1 and CDR2: SGHDN, FVKESK. Based on the CDR3 plus reference TRBV14 and TRBJ2-5, the full variable domain is EAGVTQFPSHSVIEKGQTVTLRCDPISGHDNLYWYRRVMGKEIKFLLHFVKESKQDESGMPNNRFLAERTGGTYSTLKVQPAELEDSGVYFCASSHPRTVAETQYFGPGTRLLVL.

The chain couples TRBV9 to TRBJ2-7; no reliable D call. V was pared by 0 bases and J by 1 base, with 8 bases between. The CDR3 is made up of 14 amino acids. Per the germline V gene, CDR1 is SGDLS and CDR2 is YYNGEE. This chain's CDR3 is CASSVGPDSYEQYF. CDR3 nucleotide sequence: TGTGCCAGCAGCGTAGGTCCAGATTCCTACGAGCAGTACTTC.

This chain joins TRBV6-1 and TRBJ1-6; 8 positions agree with TRBD1. The CDR3 is made up of 18 amino acids. V shed 4 bases, J shed 7 bases, and the junction held 15 bases outside the gene matches. The germline gives CDR1 MNHNS, CDR2 SASEGT. This chain's CDR3 is CASSAIPPGTGKNSPLHF. CDR3 DNA sequence: TGTGCCAGCAGTGCCATACCACCCGGGACAGGAAAGAATTCACCCCTCCACTTT.

The V and J genes are TRBV4-1 and TRBJ2-7, with 7 bases that match TRBD2. The CDR3 covers 15 residues. The J segment lost 2 bases and the V segment lost 4 bases, leaving 8 bases of the junction unmatched. The germline V gene has CDR1 MGHRA and CDR2 YSYEKL. The CDR3 bases are TGCGCCAGCAGCCGGGGGGACTACACGACCTACGAGCAGTACTTC. Its translation: CASSRGDYTTYEQYF.

The J gene is TRBJ1-1, the V gene TRBV27, with TRBD1 matching over 8 bases. Germline trimming cut 5 bases from V and 4 bases from J; bases unmatched to any gene: 9. This CDR3 comprises 15 residues. From germline, CDR1 is MNHEY and CDR2 SMNVEV (reference sequence). CDR3 amino acids: CASSTTGVVGTEAFF. CDR3 nucleotides: TGTGCCAGCAGTACGACAGGGGTAGTTGGCACTGAAGCTTTCTTT.